A selection of T cell receptor beta chains follows, all from one sample in a study of molecular identifiers for immune sequencing clone quantification. One entry per CDR3 protein, called by TCRdb with MiXCR from the PCR reads. Counted here are 45,000 to 55,000 distinct CDR3 sequences, more than 35% occurring once; the ten biggest clones make up approximately 4.2%. Sequences were obtained from naive CD8+ T cells from blood, with Jurkat cell RNA spiked in. The source of these receptors is a human donor in good health. Some libraries in this study had Jurkat cell RNA spiked in. CDR3s include the opening cysteine and the closing phenylalanine or tryptophan. The D gene is left open where the match is weak. The size entry is marked missing in some rows and otherwise reads once, few, many or a size class.

size	D	V	J	DNA	CDR3
few	NA	TRBV10-3	TRBJ2-7	TGTGCCATCAGTGAGTCTAGCAACGAGCAGTACTTC	CAISESSNEQYF
many	TRBD1	TRBV5-4	TRBJ2-2	TGTGCCAGCAGCTCCCGGACAGGGTGGAACACCGGGGAGCTGTTTTTT	CASSSRTGWNTGELFF
few	NA	TRBV6-5	TRBJ1-1	TGTGCCAGCAACCAGGGACACTATAACACTGAAGCTTTCTTT	CASNQGHYNTEAFF
many	NA	TRBV6-6	TRBJ2-7	TGTGCCAGCAGTTACACGGGGTACGAGCAGTACTTC	CASSYTGYEQYF
NA	TRBD2	TRBV9	TRBJ2-3	TGTGCCGGCAGCGCCACTTCCGGGACTAGAGGGGCAGATACGCAGTATTTT	CAGSATSGTRGADTQYF
medium-sized	NA	TRBV7-2	TRBJ2-7	TGTGCCAGCAGCCCCGGGCCTTCCTACGAGCAGTACTTC	CASSPGPSYEQYF
many	TRBD1	TRBV24-1	TRBJ2-1	TGTGCCACCAGTTCCAGGGGGAACTTCTACAATGAGCAGTTCTTC	CATSSRGNFYNEQFF
NA	NA	TRBV10-3	TRBJ2-7	TGTGCCATCGGAGGGGAAGGGTACGAGCAGTACTTC	CAIGGEGYEQYF
many	NA	TRBV5-6	TRBJ1-6	TGTGCCAGCAGTGGCAGGGGAACAAATTCACCCCTCCACTTT	CASSGRGTNSPLHF
NA	NA	TRBV6-2/TRBV6-3	TRBJ1-6	TGTGCCAGTGACGACAGTTCAGCCTCACCCCTCCACTTT	CASDDSSASPLHF
few	NA	TRBV11-1	TRBJ2-6	TGTGCCAGCAGCTTACACACGTTCAACTCTGGGGCCAACGTCCTGACTTTC	CASSLHTFNSGANVLTF
many	NA	TRBV5-6	TRBJ1-1	TGTGCCAGCAGCTTGTTTTTCGGCCACGGCACGGCTTTCTTT	CASSLFFGHGTAFF
NA	NA	TRBV7-9	TRBJ2-1	TGTGCCAGCAGCTTACGACGGGTTTCCAACAATGAGCAGTTCTTC	CASSLRRVSNNEQFF
NA	NA	TRBV27	TRBJ2-1	TGTGCCAGCAGTTTAGGGTACAGATACAATGAGCAGTTCTTC	CASSLGYRYNEQFF
few	NA	TRBV19	TRBJ2-1	TGTGCCAGTAGGGTCCCCGGCTACAATGAGCAGTTCTTC	CASRVPGYNEQFF
few	NA	TRBV11-2	TRBJ2-3	TGTGCCAGCAGCTTAGTCAGCAGTGATACGCAGTATTTT	CASSLVSSDTQYF
few	NA	TRBV2	TRBJ2-5	TGTGCCAGCACATCTCGTGGAGCGGCGATGGGGACCCAGTACTTC	CASTSRGAAMGTQYF
NA	NA	TRBV2	TRBJ2-3	TGTGCCAGCAACCGGGCGAAGACCCCCACAGCTACGCAGTATTTT	CASNRAKTPTATQYF
NA	NA	TRBV28	TRBJ2-4	TGTGCCAGCAGTTTATGGACACAGAAAAACTTTCAGTACTTC	CASSLWTQKNFQYF
many	TRBD2	TRBV29-1	TRBJ2-7	TGCAGCGTTGAAGGCTCCGGGACTAGCGGATGGGAGCAGTACTTC	CSVEGSGTSGWEQYF
few	TRBD2	TRBV20-1	TRBJ2-7	TGCAGTGCTAGAGGCGGGACTAGCGACTCCTACGAGCAGTACTTC	CSARGGTSDSYEQYF
many	TRBD2	TRBV4-3	TRBJ2-1	TGCGCCAGCAGCCAAACTTGGCGGGGGACCTACAATGAGCAGTTCTTC	CASSQTWRGTYNEQFF
NA	TRBD1	TRBV6-6	TRBJ1-3	TGTGCCAGCAGTCGGACAGGGTTTACTATTCCTGGAAACACCAAATATTTT	CASSRTGFTIPGNTKYF
NA	TRBD1	TRBV4-1	TRBJ2-7	TGCGCCAGCGGCCACGCTTCTTCAGGGGGCTACGAGCAGTACTTC	CASGHASSGGYEQYF
few	NA	TRBV27	TRBJ1-5	TGTGCCAGCAGTTTATTAACGGGGTTCAATCAGCCCCAGCATTTT	CASSLLTGFNQPQHF
many	TRBD2	TRBV7-2	TRBJ2-3	TGTGCCAGCAGCGCATCTAGCGGGGGGGTCACAGATACGCAGTATTTT	CASSASSGGVTDTQYF
NA	TRBD2	TRBV7-7	TRBJ2-3	TGTGCCAGCAGCAACGTAGCGGGAGATACGCAGTATTTT	CASSNVAGDTQYF
NA	NA	TRBV12-3/TRBV12-4	TRBJ2-2	TGTGCCAGCAGTTTCAGGGGGGCCGGGGAGCTGTTTTTT	CASSFRGAGELFF
NA	TRBD1	TRBV7-8	TRBJ2-1	TGTGCCAGCAGCTCACAGGGGGCGTCCTACAATGAGCAGTTCTTC	CASSSQGASYNEQFF
NA	NA	TRBV12-3/TRBV12-4	TRBJ2-4	TGTGCCAGCAGAGAAATCCGGGACTCTGGGATTCAGTACTTC	CASREIRDSGIQYF
few	NA	TRBV28	TRBJ1-4	TGTGCCAGCAGCCCCGCGGGGGATGAAAAACTGTTTTTT	CASSPAGDEKLFF
few	NA	TRBV13	TRBJ1-4	TGTGCCAGCAGCTCCTCGACTGTTGCAACTAATGAAAAACTGTTTTTT	CASSSSTVATNEKLFF
many	TRBD2	TRBV28	TRBJ2-5	TGTGCCAGCAACGAGCGGGGACAAGAGACCCAGTACTTC	CASNERGQETQYF
few	NA	TRBV25-1	TRBJ2-7	TGTGCCAGCATATCACCGGGACTCGGCGTGCAGCAGTACTTC	CASISPGLGVQQYF
many	NA	TRBV5-4	TRBJ2-7	TGTGCCAGCAGCTTGGACGACGTCGGGGGTTACGGGGAGCAGTACTTC	CASSLDDVGGYGEQYF
NA	TRBD2	TRBV7-8	TRBJ2-3	TGTGCCAGCAGCTTAGTCTTCGGGACTAGCGGGATGAGCACAGATACGCAGTATTTT	CASSLVFGTSGMSTDTQYF
many	TRBD2	TRBV7-6	TRBJ2-3	TGTGCCAGCAGCCCCGTTCCGTCCGAGCCGGGACTAGCGGGACCGCTACTCACAGATACGCAGTATTTT	CASSPVPSEPGLAGPLLTDTQYF
NA	NA	TRBV10-1	TRBJ2-3	TGCGCCACTAGTAGCACAGATACGCAGTATTTT	CATSSTDTQYF
NA	NA	TRBV7-9	TRBJ1-3	TGTGCCAGCAGCTACCTCCTGAGCTCTGGAAACACCATATATTTT	CASSYLLSSGNTIYF
NA	NA	TRBV5-1	TRBJ2-6	TGCGCCAGCAGCCCCACCGGGGGCCCTGGGGCCAACGTCCTGGACCTGACTTTC	CASSPTGGPGANVLDLTF
NA	NA	TRBV20-1	TRBJ1-2	TGCAGTGCTAGACAGGGAGCTAACTATGGCTACACCTTC	CSARQGANYGYTF